The sequence of this T cell receptor beta chain was determined in a study of glioma-infiltrating T cells after dendritic cell vaccination. Study context: At biweekly intervals, patients got three intradermal dendritic cell vaccine injections.

Clones were sequenced by immunoSEQ multiplex PCR, and TCRdb holds only the in-frame ones, with some missing. The table includes roughly 88,000 clones, approximately 75% detected once. The sample holds one count of this clone. Trimming left V 2 bases short and J 7 bases short, with 12 bases between. Germline V lookup: CDR1 MNHEY, CDR2 SMNVEV (reference sequence). The CDR3 spans 14 residues. Time point specified: after dendritic cell vaccination, including at tumor progression/relapse. Only patients with spare fresh-frozen tumor and over two years of follow-up were included. The chain combines TRBV27 with TRBJ1-5; D ambiguous. This receptor was identified in a human donor with glioblastoma. The starting material was blood, obtained after dendritic cell vaccination. CDR3: CASSLGGAWQPQHF. For the CDR3, the DNA is TGTGCCAGCAGTTTAGGAGGAGCATGGCAGCCCCAGCATTTT.